The rows below give T cell receptor beta chains drawn from one sample of a study of T-cell memory formation after mild COVID-19. Using its own MiXCR run on the 5' RACE reads, TCRdb lists one record per CDR3 protein. In the table there are approximately 150,000 distinct CDR3 sequences, 19% of which are singletons. Specimen: PBMCs or a T cell subset sorted from them (not recorded which). The receptors were sampled from an adult woman who had mild COVID-19 (a few samples of this study predate the infection). Cell type and time point are not known. Both conserved end residues are part of each CDR3. Fields, in order: D gene, J gene, clone size, V gene, CDR3 DNA, CDR3 protein. A D gene is named only where the DNA matches it firmly. Part of the rows lack a size; the others show once, few, many or a class for expanded clones.

NA TRBJ2-7 NA TRBV11-3 TGTGCCAGCAGCTTAGAGGTCCAGCGGTACGAGCAGTACTTC CASSLEVQRYEQYF
NA TRBJ1-1 few TRBV12-3/TRBV12-4 TGTGCCAGCAGTTTAGGGGGTGTTAAGAACACTGAAGCTTTCTTT CASSLGGVKNTEAFF
NA TRBJ1-2 few TRBV4-3 TGCGCCAGCAGCCCGGGGCCAGAGTATGGCTACACCTTC CASSPGPEYGYTF
NA TRBJ1-1 few TRBV20-1 TGCAGTGCCTACGACACTGAAGCTTTCTTT CSAYDTEAFF
NA TRBJ1-1 few TRBV7-9 TGTGCCAGCAGCTCTGATGGCGGGGGGCAAGCTTTCTTT CASSSDGGGQAFF
NA TRBJ1-2 few TRBV5-1 TGCGCCAGCAGCTTGGATAGAGGGGTTTTAGACCCGTATGGCTACACCTTC CASSLDRGVLDPYGYTF
NA TRBJ2-3 NA TRBV15 TGTGCCACCAGGCAGGGAAAAGGCACGAGGACGCAGTATTTT CATRQGKGTRTQYF
NA TRBJ2-3 NA TRBV29-1 TGCAGCGTTGAATGGCAGGATACGCAGTATTTT CSVEWQDTQYF
TRBD2 TRBJ2-3 NA TRBV12-3/TRBV12-4 TGTGCCAGCAGGAGACTAGCGGGGTTAAGCGATACGCAGTATTTT CASRRLAGLSDTQYF
NA TRBJ1-5 NA TRBV18 TGTGCCAGCTCAAGTGGTAGGCAAAATCAGCCCCAGCATTTT CASSSGRQNQPQHF
NA TRBJ2-7 few TRBV5-1 TGCGCCAGCAGCTTGACCTGGGGGATCTACGAGCAGTACTTC CASSLTWGIYEQYF
TRBD2 TRBJ2-5 NA TRBV9 TGTGCCAGCAGCGTAGCGGGAGGGCTGATGGAGACCCAGTACTTC CASSVAGGLMETQYF
TRBD2 TRBJ2-2 few TRBV7-3 TGTGCCAGCGCTAGCGGGATAGACACCGGGGAGCTGTTTTTT CASASGIDTGELFF
NA TRBJ2-1 NA TRBV25-1 TGTGCCAGCAGTGAATATGGGGGGCAGTTCTTC CASSEYGGQFF
TRBD1 TRBJ1-2 NA TRBV7-2 TGTGCCAGCAGCTCGGACAGGCACCATTATGGCTACACCTTC CASSSDRHHYGYTF
TRBD1 TRBJ2-7 few TRBV7-2 TGTGCCAGCAGCTTAGGACCCGGGACAGGGGTGCAGTACTTC CASSLGPGTGVQYF
TRBD2 TRBJ2-1 many TRBV7-3 TGTGCCAGCAGCTTCGGACTAGCGGGAGGGAATGAGCAGTTCTTC CASSFGLAGGNEQFF
NA TRBJ2-5 NA TRBV7-2 TGTGCCAGCAGCTTTTATTATCAAGAGACCCAGTACTTC CASSFYYQETQYF
NA TRBJ2-3 NA TRBV12-3/TRBV12-4 TGTGCCAGCAGTTTAGATCATACGCAGTATTTT CASSLDHTQYF
TRBD1 TRBJ1-2 few TRBV18 TGTGCCAGCTCACGGGAAGGGGGCGGCTATGGCTACACCTTC CASSREGGGYGYTF
NA TRBJ2-1 NA TRBV20-1 TGCAGTGCCATCTGGAACCTTGGCAATGAGCAGTTCTTC CSAIWNLGNEQFF
TRBD2 TRBJ2-7 few TRBV12-3/TRBV12-4 TGTGCCAGCAGTTTAGCGGTCGGGGTAGCGGGCCGCTCCTACGAGCAGTACTTC CASSLAVGVAGRSYEQYF
TRBD1 TRBJ2-7 many TRBV7-2 TGTGCCAGCAGCTTACAGACAGGGACGCGTGGGTACGAGCAGTACTTC CASSLQTGTRGYEQYF
TRBD1 TRBJ2-5 few TRBV25-1 TGTGCCAGCAGTGCCTACCAGGGGGCACTCAAAGAGACCCAGTACTTC CASSAYQGALKETQYF
NA TRBJ1-3 NA TRBV30 TGTGCCTGGAGCAAGACAGGAGGAAACACCATATATTTT CAWSKTGGNTIYF
TRBD1 TRBJ1-2 NA TRBV23-1 TGCGCCAGCACTCCCGGGACAGGGGTCTATGGCTACACCTTC CASTPGTGVYGYTF
TRBD2 TRBJ2-7 NA TRBV7-2 TGTGCCAGCAGCGTCGGGACTAGCGGGATTTACGAGCAGTACTTC CASSVGTSGIYEQYF
NA TRBJ1-5 few TRBV12-3/TRBV12-4 TGTGCCAGCAGTTTTTCGGGGACAAAAATATCCGGTCAGCCCCAGCATTTT CASSFSGTKISGQPQHF
TRBD2 TRBJ2-3 many TRBV7-8 TGTGCCAGCAGCCCCCCCAGGGGTAGCGGGAGATCCCTAGATACGCAGTATTTT CASSPPRGSGRSLDTQYF
NA TRBJ2-4 few TRBV5-1 TGCGCCAGCAGCTTGGCAGGGGCGCCCAAAAACATTCAGTACTTC CASSLAGAPKNIQYF
TRBD1 TRBJ2-3 few TRBV29-1 TGCAGCGGACAGGGGACCACAGATACGCAGTATTTT CSGQGTTDTQYF
TRBD2 TRBJ2-7 NA TRBV12-3/TRBV12-4 TGTGCCAGCTGCAAGACTAGCGGGACCACCGGGCAGTACTTC CASCKTSGTTGQYF
NA TRBJ1-5 NA TRBV7-2 TGTGCCAGCAGCTCGGGGGGGACGTATCAGCCCCAGCATTTT CASSSGGTYQPQHF
TRBD2 TRBJ2-3 NA TRBV15 TGTGCCACCAGCAGAGCGAGGGGACTAGCCTATACAGATACGCAGTATTTT CATSRARGLAYTDTQYF
TRBD2 TRBJ2-6 NA TRBV6-1 TGTGCCAGCAGCGCGGGGGGGCTCGGGGCCAACGTCCTGACTTTC CASSAGGLGANVLTF
NA TRBJ1-2 few TRBV29-1 TGCAGCGCCAAGGCAGGTGGCTATGGCTACACCTTC CSAKAGGYGYTF
TRBD2 TRBJ2-2 NA TRBV20-1 TGCAGTGCTAGAGATCCGTCTCGACTAGCGGTGGGCACCGGGGAGCTGTTTTTT CSARDPSRLAVGTGELFF
TRBD2 TRBJ2-3 NA TRBV29-1 TGCAGCGCTGATACTAGCGGAAGCCGTGTAACGCAGTATTTT CSADTSGSRVTQYF
TRBD1 TRBJ1-1 NA TRBV18 TGTGCCAGCTCACCGATGACAGGGGTTGCTTTCTTT CASSPMTGVAFF
TRBD1 TRBJ1-4 few TRBV5-1 TGCGCCAGCAGCCGGAACAGGGGGACTAATGAAAAACTGTTTTTT CASSRNRGTNEKLFF
NA TRBJ2-2 few TRBV24-1 TGTGCCACCAGTGATTTGCCCAGGGGCGCCGGGGAGCTGTTTTTT CATSDLPRGAGELFF
TRBD2 TRBJ2-3 many TRBV29-1 TGCAGCGTCACGCTAAAGTGGGCCGCGGGAGCAGATACGCAGTATTTT CSVTLKWAAGADTQYF
NA TRBJ1-1 NA TRBV10-3 TGTGCCATCAGCGCGGGGGGGGTCGGCACTGAAGCTTTCTTT CAISAGGVGTEAFF
TRBD2 TRBJ2-1 NA TRBV7-2 TGTGCCAGCAGCTTAGCGATTGCGGGGGGGCTGGGTGAGCAGTTCTTC CASSLAIAGGLGEQFF
NA TRBJ2-4 few TRBV12-3/TRBV12-4 TGTGCCAGCAGTTTAAATCTTCAGAGTATTCAGTACTTC CASSLNLQSIQYF
TRBD1 TRBJ2-7 few TRBV7-8 TGTGCCAGCAGCCCCCGGGACAGAGCCTCCTACGAGCAGTACTTC CASSPRDRASYEQYF
TRBD2 TRBJ2-1 many TRBV7-3 TGTGCCAGCAGCCCGACGGGACTAGGGAACAATGAGCAGTTCTTC CASSPTGLGNNEQFF
NA TRBJ2-2 few TRBV4-1 TGCGCCAGCTTGCGGCTAGGAGGGACCACCGGGGAGCTGTTTTTT CASLRLGGTTGELFF
TRBD2 TRBJ2-1 NA TRBV24-1 TGTGCCACCAGTATTAGCGGGAGGTCGCAGTTCTTC CATSISGRSQFF
NA TRBJ1-2 NA TRBV20-1 TGCAGTGGGGCCGCAACGGGATCTAACTATGGCTACACCTTC CSGAATGSNYGYTF
NA TRBJ2-3 few TRBV5-1 TGCGCCAGCAGCTTCGACGTGGGGCGCGCCACAGATACGCAGTATTTT CASSFDVGRATDTQYF
NA TRBJ2-1 NA TRBV10-3 TGTGCCATCAGTGAGACCCGGGAGCAGTTCTTC CAISETREQFF
TRBD1 TRBJ1-6 few TRBV20-1 TGCAGTGCTACCGAGAGGACAGGTATACGTTCACCCCTCCACTTT CSATERTGIRSPLHF
NA TRBJ2-5 NA TRBV18 TGTGCCAGCTCACCACCCAGCGGCCAAGAGACCCAGTACTTC CASSPPSGQETQYF
NA TRBJ2-3 few TRBV12-3/TRBV12-4 TGTGCCAGCAGCCCCGGGACTTCCCTCATGGGGGATACGCAGTATTTT CASSPGTSLMGDTQYF
NA TRBJ2-3 NA TRBV2 TGTGCCAGCGGGCGGGATTACACAGATACGCAGTATTTT CASGRDYTDTQYF
TRBD2 TRBJ2-3 NA TRBV5-1 TGCGCCAGCAGCTTGGCCCGCGCTAGCGGGGGAGCTAGCACAGATACGCAGTATTTT CASSLARASGGASTDTQYF
NA TRBJ2-3 NA TRBV20-1 TGCAGTGCTAGCGGAACCTCTAGCACAGATACGCAGTATTTT CSASGTSSTDTQYF
NA TRBJ1-1 NA TRBV2 TGTGCCAGCAGTGCTGCCAGGACGAACACTGAAGCTTTCTTT CASSAARTNTEAFF
TRBD2 TRBJ2-7 NA TRBV10-3 TGTGCCATCAGCGGCGGGGGTTACGAGCAGTACTTC CAISGGGYEQYF